These 12 T cell receptor beta chains came from one sample sequenced in a study of shared clonotypes between healthy human individuals. Sequencing used immunoSEQ multiplex PCR; TCRdb keeps in-frame clones, though not all of them. This sample has about 1 million clones, with about 75% found just once. Sequenced: memory CD4+ T cells sorted from blood. Subset defined: CD45RA-negative fraction. These receptors all come from a man in his late teens or twenties in good health.

The chain recombines TRBV5-1 with TRBJ2-3; TRBD2 agrees at 11 bases. The CDR3 is 19 amino acids. Germline values: CDR1 SGHRS, CDR2 YFSETQ. Trimming took 3 bases from V and 1 from J; bases not matched to a gene: 13. The CDR3 protein is CASSSGVLAGVRGTDTQYF. CDR3 sequence (DNA): TGCGCCAGCAGCTCTGGCGTACTAGCGGGAGTCCGAGGCACAGATACGCAGTATTTT.

The CDR3 sequence is CASSQTGDPNYGYTF. CDR3 DNA: TGCGCCAGCAGCCAGACAGGGGACCCAAACTATGGCTACACCTTC. The chain has TRBV5-1 and TRBJ1-2; 8 positions agree with TRBD1. The V segment lost 4 bases and the J segment 2 bases; nucleotides outside the gene matches: 7. This CDR3 spans 15 amino acids. Germline V CDR1 and CDR2: SGHRS, YFSETQ. The full variable domain, its missing parts supplied by reference TRBV5-1 and TRBJ1-2, is KAGVTQTPRYLIKTRGQQVTLSCSPISGHRSVSWYQQTPGQGLQFLFEYFSETQRNKGNFPGRFSGRQFSNSRSEMNVSTLELGDSALYLCASSQTGDPNYGYTFGSGTRLTVV.

V and J are TRBV2 and TRBJ2-5; 12 bases fit TRBD2. CDR1 is SNHLY and CDR2 is FYNNEI in the germline V gene. There are 17 residues in the CDR3. Trimming took 6 bases from V and 1 from J; bases not matched to a gene: 9. In DNA, the CDR3 is TGTGCCAGCAGCTACTACCGACTAGCGGGAGTCCAAGAGACCCAGTACTTC. It is translated as CASSYYRLAGVQETQYF.

In its sample, this clone was seen once. The V and J genes are TRBV5-1 and TRBJ1-1, with D uncertain. The V end was cut by 3 bases, the J end by 1 base, with 7 bases between. The CDR3 is 13 residues long. Germline V gene sequence: CDR1 SGHRS, CDR2 YFSETQ. CDR3: CASSSEANTEAFF. CDR3 DNA: TGCGCCAGCAGCTCAGAGGCGAACACTGAAGCTTTCTTT.

The chain carries TRBV2 and TRBJ2-7, with TRBD1 matching 9 bases. Looked up from germline, CDR1 is SNHLY and CDR2 is FYNNEI. This CDR3 contains 15 residues. Germline trimming cut 6 bases from V and 2 bases from J; bases unmatched to any gene: 8. The CDR3 DNA reads TGTGCCAGCAGCGTAACCGGGACAGGGACCTACGAGCAGTACTTC. The encoded protein is CASSVTGTGTYEQYF.

This clone appeared once. The V call is TRBV15, the J call TRBJ1-1; 7 bases map to TRBD1. The CDR3 is made up of 18 amino acids. Germline CDR1 is LNHNV and CDR2 is YYDKDF (reference sequence). Trimming removed 4 bases from V and 1 base from J; junction bases left unmatched: 15. This chain's CDR3 is CATSIHSGTVAQNTEAFF. CDR3 DNA sequence: TGTGCCACCAGCATCCACTCCGGGACAGTGGCACAGAACACTGAAGCTTTCTTT.

The chain combines TRBV5-1 with TRBJ1-1; 12 bases are shared with TRBD1. CDR1 and CDR2 (germline): SGHRS, YFSETQ. The CDR3 is 15 residues long. V lost 3 bases to trimming and J lost 4 bases; unmatched junction nucleotides: 4. The CDR3 DNA is TGCGCCAGCAGCTGGGACAGGGGGCTGGGCACTGAAGCTTTCTTT. Encoded protein: CASSWDRGLGTEAFF.

The chain couples TRBV5-4 to TRBJ2-2, with 12 bases matching TRBD2. With 4 bases clipped from V and 2 bases from J, the junction kept 6 bases outside the gene matches. Germline V gives CDR1 SGHNT, CDR2 YYREEE (reference sequence). The CDR3 loop spans 17 amino acids. The CDR3 loop is CASSGSSGRANTGELFF. The CDR3 DNA is TGTGCCAGCAGCGGATCTAGCGGGAGGGCAAACACCGGGGAGCTGTTTTTT.

The chain is built from TRBV7-3 and TRBJ2-1, with D tentatively TRBD2 (6 bases). Germline CDR1 and CDR2: SGHTA and FQGTGA. CDR3 length: 16 amino acids. V dropped 0 bases and J dropped 4 bases, with 13 bases sitting between them. The CDR3 sequence is CASSLTGLATYNEQFF. The CDR3 nucleotides read TGTGCCAGCAGCTTAACTGGGCTAGCGACTTACAATGAGCAGTTCTTC. The full variable domain, in which reference TRBV7-3 and TRBJ2-1 provide the parts outside the CDR3, is GAGVSQTPSNKVTEKGKYVELRCDPISGHTALYWYRQSLGQGPEFLIYFQGTGAADDSGLPNDRFFAVRPEGSVSTLKIQRTERGDSAVYLCASSLTGLATYNEQFFGPGTRLTVL.

The chain links TRBV7-2 to TRBJ2-3; no clear D. Germline CDR1 SGHTA, CDR2 FQGNSA. Between the trimmed V and J ends, which lost 5 bases and 8 bases, there was a span of 11 bases. CDR3 length equals 12 residues. This CDR3 is CASSAELVTQYF. The CDR3 nucleotides read TGTGCCAGCAGCGCAGAACTTGTTACGCAGTATTTT. The variable domain in full, with the rest retrieved from reference TRBV7-2 and TRBJ2-3, is GAGVSQSPSNKVTEKGKDVELRCDPISGHTALYWYRQSLGQGLEFLIYFQGNSAPDKSGLPSDRFSAERTGGSVSTLTIQRTQQEDSAVYLCASSAELVTQYFGPGTRLTVL.

This chain uses TRBV6-1 with TRBJ1-4; perhaps TRBD1 as D (5 bases). The CDR3 consists of 15 residues. Trimming pared 4 bases from V and 4 bases from J, leaving 13 bases between. Per the germline V gene, CDR1 is MNHNS and CDR2 is SASEGT. CDR3 nucleotide sequence: TGTGCCAGCAGTGGCAGATGGGGGGGTAATGAAAAACTGTTTTTT. It translates to CASSGRWGGNEKLFF.

The chain employs TRBV7-2 and TRBJ2-3; the match to TRBD2 covers 11 bases. The V segment lost 6 bases and the J segment 2 bases; nucleotides outside the gene matches: 7. The germline gives CDR1 SGHTA, CDR2 FQGNSA. The CDR3 runs 16 residues. This CDR3 is CASSSRLAGNTDTQYF. In DNA, the CDR3 is TGTGCCAGCAGTTCCCGACTAGCGGGGAACACAGATACGCAGTATTTT.